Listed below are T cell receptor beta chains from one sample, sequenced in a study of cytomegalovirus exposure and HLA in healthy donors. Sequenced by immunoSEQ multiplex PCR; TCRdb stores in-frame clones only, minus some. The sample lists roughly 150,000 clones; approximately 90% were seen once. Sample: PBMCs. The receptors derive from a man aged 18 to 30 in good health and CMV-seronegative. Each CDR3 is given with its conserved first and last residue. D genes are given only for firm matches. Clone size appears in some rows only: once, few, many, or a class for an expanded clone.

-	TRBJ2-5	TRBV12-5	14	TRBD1	CASALGQGGETQYF	TGTGCTAGTGCCCTGGGACAGGGGGGCGAGACCCAGTACTTC
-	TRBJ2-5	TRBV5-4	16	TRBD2	CASSRRLAGSQETQYF	TGTGCCAGCAGCCGGCGACTAGCGGGATCCCAAGAGACCCAGTACTTC
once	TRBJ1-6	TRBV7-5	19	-	CVRSILKGDRGVNNSPLHF	TGTGTCAGAAGCATCCTTAAGGGGGACAGGGGCGTAAATAATTCACCCCTCCACTTT
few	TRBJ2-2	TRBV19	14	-	CASRGRGDTGELFF	TGTGCCAGTAGAGGCCGGGGTGATACCGGGGAGCTGTTTTTT
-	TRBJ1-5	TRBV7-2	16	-	CASSLGLPAHNQPQHF	TGTGCCAGCAGCTTGGGCCTCCCGGCCCACAATCAGCCCCAGCATTTT
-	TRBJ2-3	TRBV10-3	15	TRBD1	CAISWGTGVTDTQYF	TGTGCCATCAGTTGGGGGACAGGGGTAACAGATACGCAGTATTTT
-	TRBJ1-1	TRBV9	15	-	CASSPVGGDLTEAFF	TGTGCCAGCAGCCCGGTGGGGGGGGATCTCACTGAAGCTTTCTTT
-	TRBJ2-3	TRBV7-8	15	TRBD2	CASSLGLAGTDTQYF	TGTGCCAGCAGTTTGGGACTAGCGGGCACAGATACGCAGTATTTT
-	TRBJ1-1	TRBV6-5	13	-	CASSYTGGTEAFF	TGTGCCAGCAGTTACACGGGGGGCACTGAAGCTTTCTTT
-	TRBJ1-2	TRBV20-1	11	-	CSARLSGGYTF	TGCAGTGCTAGACTATCCGGTGGCTACACCTTC
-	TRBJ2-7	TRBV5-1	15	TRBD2	CASSFLAGDAYEQYF	TGCGCCAGCAGTTTCCTAGCGGGGGACGCCTACGAGCAGTACTTC
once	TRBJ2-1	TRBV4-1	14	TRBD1	CASSPDRTYNEQFF	TGCGCCAGCAGCCCGGACAGGACCTACAATGAGCAGTTCTTC
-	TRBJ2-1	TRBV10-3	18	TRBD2	CATEKPTGLAGGSNEQFF	TGTGCCACCGAGAAACCCACGGGACTAGCGGGGGGATCGAATGAGCAGTTCTTC
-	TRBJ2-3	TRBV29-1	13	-	CSVARQGGDTQYF	TGCAGCGTTGCTCGCCAGGGGGGAGATACGCAGTATTTT
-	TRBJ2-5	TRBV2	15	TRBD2	CASSVRGRARETQYF	TGTGCCAGCAGTGTTCGCGGGAGGGCCCGGGAGACCCAGTACTTC
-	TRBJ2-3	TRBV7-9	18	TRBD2	CASSSNWALAGGPDTQYF	TGTGCCAGCAGCTCAAATTGGGCCCTGGCGGGGGGGCCCGATACGCAGTATTTT
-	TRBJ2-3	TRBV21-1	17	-	CASSKAAGTGYADTQYF	TGTGCCAGCAGCAAAGCCGCCGGGACAGGGTACGCAGATACGCAGTATTTT
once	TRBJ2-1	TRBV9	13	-	CASSAVQGNEQFF	TGTGCCAGCAGCGCGGTACAGGGCAATGAGCAGTTCTTC
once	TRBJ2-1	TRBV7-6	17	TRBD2	CASSKTSGGSSYNEQFF	TGTGCCAGCAGCAAGACTAGCGGGGGGTCGTCCTACAATGAGCAGTTCTTC
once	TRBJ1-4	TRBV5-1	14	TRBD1	CASSVSGQGGKLFF	TGCGCCAGCAGTGTGTCCGGACAGGGAGGAAAACTGTTTTTT
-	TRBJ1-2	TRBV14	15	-	CASSQEGVLMDGYTF	TGTGCCAGCAGCCAAGAAGGGGTGTTGATGGATGGCTACACCTTC
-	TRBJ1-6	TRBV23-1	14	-	CASSQGQYNSPLHF	TGCGCCAGCAGTCAAGGACAATATAATTCACCCCTCCACTTT
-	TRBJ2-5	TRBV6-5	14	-	CASSYSAGGETQYF	TGTGCCAGCAGTTACTCCGCAGGTGGCGAGACCCAGTACTTC
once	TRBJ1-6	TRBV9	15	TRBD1	CASSPGTGINSPLHF	TGTGCCAGCAGCCCGGGGACAGGGATAAATTCACCCCTCCACTTT
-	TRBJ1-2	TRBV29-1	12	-	CSVDGAFYGYTF	TGCAGCGTTGATGGAGCTTTCTATGGCTACACCTTC
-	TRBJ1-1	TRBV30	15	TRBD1	CAWSVPGTGLAEAFF	TGTGCCTGGAGTGTACCCGGGACAGGGTTGGCTGAAGCTTTCTTT
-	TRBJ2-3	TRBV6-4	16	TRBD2	CASSQTGTRGSDTQYF	TGTGCCAGCAGCCAGACCGGGACTAGGGGGTCCGATACGCAGTATTTT
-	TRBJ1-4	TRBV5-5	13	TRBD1	CASSLGAGTGAFF	TGTGCCAGCAGCTTGGGTGCCGGGACAGGGGCGTTTTTT
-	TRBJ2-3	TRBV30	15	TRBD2	CAWRSDGGSSDTQYF	TGTGCCTGGAGGTCCGACGGGGGGAGCTCAGATACGCAGTATTTT
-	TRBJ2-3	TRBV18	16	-	CASSPTAGMNTDTQYF	TGTGCCAGCTCACCCACTGCAGGGATGAACACAGATACGCAGTATTTT